Given below is one TCR beta chain in context. TCRdb keeps only in-frame clones here, not all; method: immunoSEQ multiplex PCR. Among about 240,000 clones, roughly four fifths were seen once, and the ten largest hold around 5%. These data originate in a study of blood T cell repertoires in COVID-19. Study details: The samples span acute and convalescent COVID-19 from the United States, Italy and Spain.

Germline CDR1 and CDR2: MGHRA and YSYEKL. This CDR3 comprises 16 residues. V lost 0 bases, J lost 4 bases, and 16 bases lay in between. This sequence joins TRBV4-1 and TRBJ2-7; tentatively, D is TRBD1 (5 bases). Sequenced input: peripheral blood. This TCR was recovered from a woman between 65 and 79 years old with acute or convalescent COVID-19. This CDR3 is CASSQDVRTPGYEQYF. CDR3 in DNA: TGCGCCAGCAGCCAAGATGTCCGGACACCCGGTTACGAGCAGTACTTC.